This is a list of T cell receptor beta chains from one sample in a study of T cell repertoires in cytomegalovirus infection. Their antigen targets remain unknown. In TCRdb, the reads were re-called with MiXCR into one record per CDR3 protein. The data show 370,000 or so distinct CDR3 sequences, with 34% seen just once and about 14% held by the top ten. The sequencing here drew on cultured PBMCs, taken from culture after CMV antigen stimulation. Receptors were obtained from a human donor in good health (CMV status not recorded). Some clones in this sample may be carry-over from other donors' samples. Both conserved end residues are part of each CDR3. The order of the fields is V gene, J gene, D gene, clone size, CDR3 DNA, CDR3 protein. A D gene is named only where the DNA matches it firmly. Only part of the rows carry a size: once, few, many, or a class if the clone is expanded.

TRBV11-2	TRBJ1-2	TRBD1	NA	TGTGCCAGCAGCTTAGGGGCAGGGGGCAAGCACACCTTC	CASSLGAGGKHTF
TRBV10-3	TRBJ1-2	TRBD1	NA	TGTGCCATCAGAGACGGGACAGGGGGCCTCAACTATGGCTACACCTTC	CAIRDGTGGLNYGYTF
TRBV18	TRBJ2-1	TRBD1	NA	TGTGCCAGCTCACCTAGGACAGGGCAGGCGAACAATGAGCAGTTCTTC	CASSPRTGQANNEQFF
TRBV7-2	TRBJ2-3	NA	many	TGTGCCAGCAGCTTAGGTCCCGACCGAAGCACAGATACGCAGTATTTT	CASSLGPDRSTDTQYF
TRBV27	TRBJ2-3	NA	NA	TGTGCCAGCAGTGCCTCCTTAGGAGATACGCAGTATTTT	CASSASLGDTQYF
TRBV27	TRBJ2-3	NA	NA	TGTGCCAGCAGCACACACAGGGACCGTGGCACAGATACGCAGTATTTT	CASSTHRDRGTDTQYF
TRBV7-2	TRBJ1-5	TRBD1	few	TGTGCCACGACGACAGGGGGAGGCAATCAGCCCCAGCATTTT	CATTTGGGNQPQHF
TRBV24-1	TRBJ2-1	TRBD2	NA	TGTGCCACCAGTGACCTCGGGACTAGCGGGAAGGCTATCAATGAGCAGTTCTTC	CATSDLGTSGKAINEQFF
TRBV12-3/TRBV12-4	TRBJ1-3	NA	NA	TGTGCCAGCAGTTTGTCGCTCTCTGGAAACACCATATATTTT	CASSLSLSGNTIYF
TRBV6-2/TRBV6-3	TRBJ2-3	NA	once	TGTGCCAGCAGTGCCCGGTGGGCGGATACGCAGTATTTT	CASSARWADTQYF
TRBV6-1	TRBJ2-7	NA	NA	TGTGCCAGCACCAGAAGGTGGTCCGGGGTCATGCCCGGCTACGAGCAGTACTTC	CASTRRWSGVMPGYEQYF
TRBV6-2/TRBV6-3	TRBJ2-1	NA	NA	TGTGCCAGCAGAACTTGGTCCGGGAGCGGCGACAATGAGCAGTTCTTC	CASRTWSGSGDNEQFF
TRBV5-4	TRBJ1-2	NA	NA	TGTGCCAGCAGCTTGGAAGGAGATGCAAGAGGCTACACCTTC	CASSLEGDARGYTF
TRBV12-3/TRBV12-4	TRBJ2-7	TRBD2	NA	TGTGCCAGCAGTTTTGGCGGGAGGTCCCCCTACGAGCAGTACTTC	CASSFGGRSPYEQYF
TRBV11-2	TRBJ2-1	NA	NA	TGTGCCAGCAGCTGGTTTATCGAAACCCGCAATGAGCAGTTCTTC	CASSWFIETRNEQFF
TRBV2	TRBJ2-1	NA	NA	TGTGCCAGCATGGCGGAAATACTCTCCTACAATGAGCAGTTCTTC	CASMAEILSYNEQFF
TRBV28	TRBJ1-6	NA	few	TGTGCCAGCAGACAGGACGCCATAGGGACCCTCCACTTT	CASRQDAIGTLHF
TRBV12-3/TRBV12-4	TRBJ1-2	TRBD1	few	TGTGCCAGCAGTCCCGGACAGGGTATGCTCGGCTACACCTTC	CASSPGQGMLGYTF
TRBV20-1	TRBJ2-7	NA	NA	TGCAGTGCTCCCCCGGAAGGGCTCTCCTACGAGCAGTACTTC	CSAPPEGLSYEQYF
TRBV7-9	TRBJ2-7	NA	NA	TGTGCCAGCAGCTTAGCCCCGGACAGCTCCTACGAGCAGTACTTC	CASSLAPDSSYEQYF